The 18 T cell receptor beta chains listed next were all sequenced from one sample in a study of CD8+CD57+ T cells in acquired aplastic anemia. TCR beta VDJ and CDR3 profiling used genomic DNA as template. Using its own MiXCR run on the reads, TCRdb lists one record per CDR3 protein. Of some 210,000 distinct CDR3 sequences in the sample, over 60% were seen once. The sample comprised sorted CD4+, CD8+, or CD8+CD57+ T cells (not recorded which) from PBMCs. The receptors stem from a human donor in good health.

This clonotype was counted at least ten times. The chain recombines TRBV9 with TRBJ2-1; TRBD2 matches at 10 bases. The CDR3 has 15 amino acids. Germline trimming cut 0 bases from V and 9 bases from J; bases unmatched to any gene: 6. Looked up from germline, CDR1 is SGDLS and CDR2 is YYNGEE. The CDR3 loop reads CASSVGVSGRLEQFF. The CDR3 DNA reads TGTGCCAGCAGCGTAGGAGTTAGCGGGAGGCTTGAGCAGTTCTTC.

Many counts were recorded for this clonotype. The V gene is TRBV6-2 or TRBV6-3, the J gene TRBJ2-1; D is possibly TRBD1 (6 bases). The CDR3 is made up of 15 amino acids. Germline V CDR1 and CDR2: MNHEY, SVGEGT. Trimming removed 6 bases from V and 2 bases from J, with 14 bases in between. The chain's CDR3 is CASSMPGEAYNEQFF. CDR3 in DNA: TGTGCCAGCAGCATGCCAGGGGAAGCCTACAATGAGCAGTTCTTC.

This clonotype occurred a few times. V gene TRBV9 combines with J gene TRBJ2-5; D is unclear. Germline CDR1 reads SGDLS; CDR2 reads YYNGEE. The CDR3 loop spans 14 amino acids. V lost 4 bases to trimming and J lost 1 base, with 11 bases between them. CDR3 nucleotides: TGTGCCAGCAGCCAGAAGACGGTCCAAGAGACCCAGTACTTC. Translating gives CASSQKTVQETQYF.

This clonotype occurred many times. The gene calls are TRBV20-1 and TRBJ2-7, with 9 bases that match TRBD2. The trim removed 5 bases at V and 4 bases at J, leaving 9 bases unmatched. CDR3 length: 14 residues. Germline-derived CDR1 and CDR2 are DFQATT and SNEGSKA (reference sequence). The CDR3, as DNA: TGCAGTGCTCGGAGCGGGGGGTTCATATACGAGCAGTACTTC. Residues: CSARSGGFIYEQYF.

This clonotype was seen at least ten times. This chain uses TRBV5-5 with TRBJ2-7; TRBD2 might be the D (5 bases). The CDR3 length is 14 residues. Germline V lookup: CDR1 SGHKS, CDR2 YYEKEE (reference sequence). The germline V and J ends were trimmed by 4 bases and 2 bases, with 13 bases remaining between them. The CDR3 nucleotides read TGTGCCAGCAGCAACGGACGGGAAACCTACGAGCAGTACTTC. This translates into CASSNGRETYEQYF. The whole variable domain, remainder taken from reference TRBV5-5 and TRBJ2-7, is DAGVTQSPTHLIKTRGQQVTLRCSPISGHKSVSWYQQVLGQGPQFIFQYYEKEERGRGNFPDRFSARQFPNYSSELNVNALLLGDSALYLCASSNGRETYEQYFGPGTRLTVT.

The J gene is TRBJ1-2, the V gene TRBV4-3; unclear D gene. V gave up 3 bases and J gave up 5 bases, with 13 bases separating them. The length of the CDR3 is 14 residues. Germline-derived CDR1 and CDR2 are LGHNA and YSLEER. The CDR3 reads CASSHDTESYGYTF. In DNA, the CDR3 is TGCGCCAGCAGCCACGATACAGAATCGTATGGCTACACCTTC.

The chain uses TRBV15 and TRBJ2-1; 7 nucleotides match TRBD1. The ends lost 0 bases at V and 15 bases at J; junction bases unmatched: 11. Germline CDR1 LNHNV, CDR2 YYDKDF (reference sequence). The CDR3 is 14 residues long. In DNA, the CDR3 is TGTGCCACCAGCAGAGATATTACAGGGGCCAATTGGTTCTTC. Translation gives CATSRDITGANWFF. Filled out from reference TRBV15 and TRBJ2-1, the complete variable domain reads DAMVIQNPRYQVTQFGKPVTLSCSQTLNHNVMYWYQQKSSQAPKLLFHYYDKDFNNEADTPDNFQSRRPNTSFCFLDIRSPGLGDTAMYLCATSRDITGANWFFGPGTRLTVL.

The V gene is TRBV7-2, the J gene TRBJ1-2; D ambiguous. CDR3 length equals 12 residues. The germline gives CDR1 SGHTA, CDR2 FQGNSA. Trimming stripped 5 bases from V and 5 bases from J, with 9 bases between. The CDR3 DNA reads TGTGCCAGCAGCCCCATGCTTTATGGCTACACCTTC. Residues: CASSPMLYGYTF.

This clonotype was detected once. Germline and junction disagree at one end, which may indicate a read error. The genes are TRBV29-1 and TRBJ2-6; TRBD1 is a possible D gene (5 bases). The length of the CDR3 is 15 residues. The germline gives CDR1 SQVTM, CDR2 ANQGSEA. The CDR3 DNA follows: TGCAGCGTCCCTGGAAAGGGGTCTGGGGCCAACGTCATGACTTTC. It encodes CSVPGKGSGANVMTF.

In its sample, this clonotype was seen many times. The chain uses TRBV11-2 and TRBJ1-1, with 10 bases matching TRBD1. CDR1 and CDR2 (germline): SGHAT, FQNNGV. There are 16 residues in the CDR3. The V and J ends lost 1 base and 1 base, in that order; junction bases with no gene match: 3. The CDR3 DNA is TGTGCCAGCAGCTTAGGAGGGGACAGGGGGAACACTGAAGCTTTCTTT. Translated, it gives CASSLGGDRGNTEAFF.

This clonotype was counted at least ten times. This chain connects TRBV11-2 to TRBJ2-2; D unclear. Trimming pared 4 bases from V and 5 bases from J, leaving 8 bases between. Germline V gene lookup returns CDR1 SGHAT and CDR2 FQNNGV. The CDR3 sequence is 13 residues long. The CDR3 loop is CASSSGGTGELFF. For the CDR3, the DNA is TGTGCCAGCAGCTCGGGTGGGACCGGGGAGCTGTTTTTT.

The CDR3: CSAPLLGLDYGYTF. CDR3 in DNA: TGCAGTGCTCCTCTTTTGGGGCTGGACTATGGCTACACCTTC. The V gene is TRBV20-1, the J gene TRBJ1-2, with D maybe TRBD1 (5 bases). The CDR3 extends over 14 amino acids. V was cut by 5 bases and J by 3 bases, with 16 bases left in between. Germline CDR1 is DFQATT and CDR2 is SNEGSKA (reference sequence).

The genes are TRBV10-3 and TRBJ1-2; possibly TRBD1 for D (6 bases). The V end was cut by 0 bases, the J end by 8 bases, with 7 bases between. This CDR3 is 12 amino acids long. CDR1 ENHRY and CDR2 SYGVKD come from the germline V gene. The CDR3 DNA follows: TGTGCCATCAGTGAGTCGACAGGAGGCTACACCTTC. Translating it yields CAISESTGGYTF.

The chain recombines TRBV5-1 with TRBJ2-5; D gene unclear. This CDR3 comprises 15 residues. The germline V gene encodes CDR1 SGHRS and CDR2 YFSETQ. V lost 4 bases to trimming and J lost 5 bases, with 18 bases between them. The chain's CDR3 is CASSTSSVLGETQYF. The DNA of the CDR3 is TGCGCCAGCAGCACCTCTAGTGTCCTAGGGGAGACCCAGTACTTC.

This clonotype showed up just once. The V and J genes are TRBV5-1 and TRBJ1-1, with 7 nucleotides matching TRBD1. The CDR3 loop spans 15 amino acids. V dropped 7 bases and J dropped 0; count of bases not matched to a gene: 9. Germline CDR1 and CDR2: SGHRS and YFSETQ. The CDR3 DNA is TGCGCCAGCCGTAGAGAACAGGGGATGAACACTGAAGCTTTCTTT. It yields the protein CASRREQGMNTEAFF.

This chain links TRBV7-9 with TRBJ2-1; D is possibly TRBD2 (6 bases). Germline CDR1 SEHNR, CDR2 FQNEAQ (reference sequence). Trimming stripped 5 bases from V and 1 base from J, with 15 bases between. CDR3 length equals 16 residues. The chain's CDR3 is CASSTSLGGSYNEQFF. DNA of the CDR3: TGTGCCAGCAGCACCTCCCTTGGGGGGTCCTACAATGAGCAGTTCTTC.

The chain links TRBV20-1 to TRBJ2-7, with TRBD2 matching over 15 bases. Trimming took 4 bases from V and 9 from J; bases not matched to a gene: 10. The CDR3 has 15 residues. From germline, CDR1 is DFQATT and CDR2 SNEGSKA (reference sequence). Here the CDR3 DNA reads TGCAGTGCTAAACCCGGGACTAGCGGGAGGTCTGCGCAGTACTTC. The encoded protein is CSAKPGTSGRSAQYF.

The V and J genes are TRBV20-1 and TRBJ2-7; D perhaps matches TRBD2 (6 bases). CDR3 size: 16 residues. CDR1 and CDR2 (germline): DFQATT, SNEGSKA (reference sequence). V shed 4 bases and J shed 4 bases, with 23 bases lying between them. CDR3 bases: TGCAGTGCTACGAGACCGGGACTCAAAGACCCATACGAGCAGTACTTC. Its protein product is CSATRPGLKDPYEQYF.